What follows describes a single T cell receptor (beta chain). The antigen remains undetermined. The data were obtained in a study of T cells in localized non-small cell lung cancer. Study-level points and caveats: Without multi-region sequencing, intratumor heterogeneity could not be excluded. Of the tissues analyzed, uninvolved adjacent lung showed maximal T cell clonality, greater than tumor. Appearing in adjacent lung were a median roughly 60 of the top 100 tumor clones. Increased T cell density in blood showed an association with longer overall survival.

Using immunoSEQ multiplex PCR, the repertoire was profiled, and TCRdb retains in-frame clones only, with some absent. Here the sample spans some 15,000 clones, about 80% being singletons. The CDR3 loop spans 16 amino acids. Germline CDR1 LNHNV, CDR2 YYDKDF (reference sequence). With V trimmed by 0 bases and J by 4 bases, 2 bases remained unmatched. The sequence was collected from a male donor older than 55 with stage I lung adenocarcinoma. The sample consisted of peripheral blood, taken before any cancer treatment. This rearrangement joins TRBV15 to TRBJ2-3, with 12 bases lining up with TRBD1. The CDR3 sequence is CATSREGQGAADTQYF. CDR3 bases: TGTGCCACCAGCAGAGAGGGACAGGGGGCCGCAGATACGCAGTATTTT.